The rows below give T cell receptor beta chains drawn from one sample of a study of blood T cells in healthy people across ages. From the 5' RACE reads, TCRdb called clonotypes with MiXCR, one entry per CDR3 protein. The data contain 950,000 to 1,200,000 distinct CDR3 sequences, 30% to 40% of them seen just once; the ten biggest clones take up approximately 14%. The sequenced material came from blood. Source of these receptors: a man younger than 35 in good health. The CDR3 runs from the conserved cysteine through the conserved F or W. Each record gives: clone size, J gene, V gene, D gene, CDR3 protein, CDR3 DNA. A D gene is named only where the DNA matches it firmly. For some rows the clone size is stated as once, few or many, or as a class when expanded; others skip it.

>.|TRBJ2-7|TRBV4-2|TRBD2
CASSQGASGGPSYEQYF
TGTGCCAGCAGCCAAGGGGCTAGCGGGGGGCCGTCCTACGAGCAGTACTTC
>.|TRBJ2-3|TRBV7-6|.
CASSLVVQPSTDTQYF
TGTGCCAGCAGCTTAGTGGTTCAGCCTAGCACAGATACGCAGTATTTT
>.|TRBJ2-1|TRBV3-1|TRBD1
CASRSGQGYEQFF
TGTGCCAGCAGGTCGGGACAGGGCTATGAGCAGTTCTTC
>.|TRBJ1-1|TRBV6-2/TRBV6-3|.
CASKKRNTEAFF
TGTGCCAGCAAGAAGAGGAACACTGAAGCTTTCTTT
>.|TRBJ2-7|TRBV6-1|.
CASRAGHTPGEQYF
TGTGCCAGCAGAGCAGGGCATACACCGGGAGAGCAGTACTTC
>.|TRBJ1-1|TRBV6-5|.
CASSYRAANTEAFF
TGTGCCAGCAGTTACCGGGCAGCGAACACTGAAGCTTTCTTT
>.|TRBJ1-1|TRBV7-3|TRBD1
CASSATGAGEAFF
TGTGCCAGCAGCGCCACAGGGGCCGGTGAAGCTTTCTTT
>once|TRBJ1-2|TRBV5-5|.
CASSLASVGYYGYTF
TGTGCCAGCAGCTTGGCCTCTGTGGGCTACTATGGCTACACCTTC
>few|TRBJ1-2|TRBV6-1|.
CASKYSGWGYTF
TGTGCCAGCAAGTACAGCGGCTGGGGCTACACCTTC
>few|TRBJ1-5|TRBV7-2|.
CASSLDGRYSNQPQHF
TGTGCCAGCAGCCTCGATGGGCGTTATAGCAATCAGCCCCAGCATTTT
>.|TRBJ2-2|TRBV4-3|TRBD1
CASSQETGGRNGELFF
TGCGCCAGCAGCCAAGAGACAGGGGGACGGAACGGGGAGCTGTTTTTT
>few|TRBJ1-6|TRBV12-3/TRBV12-4|TRBD1
CASSSGQSSPLHF
TGTGCCAGCAGCTCGGGACAGTCTTCACCCCTCCACTTT
>.|TRBJ2-3|TRBV4-1|.
CASSQEGVDTDTQYF
TGCGCCAGCAGCCAAGAAGGGGTGGACACCGATACGCAGTATTTT
>.|TRBJ1-2|TRBV29-1|.
CSVGWQDYGYTF
TGCAGCGTTGGTTGGCAGGACTATGGCTACACCTTC
>few|TRBJ1-5|TRBV6-5|.
CASSSGTNIQPQHF
TGTGCCAGCAGCTCCGGGACTAATATACAGCCCCAGCATTTT
>many|TRBJ2-3|TRBV4-2|TRBD2
CASSQYGTSGTDTQYF
TGTGCCAGCAGCCAATATGGGACTAGCGGCACAGATACGCAGTATTTT
>.|TRBJ1-5|TRBV7-9|TRBD1
CASSRAGGIGNQPQHF
TGTGCCAGCAGCCGAGCAGGGGGCATCGGCAATCAGCCCCAGCATTTT
>.|TRBJ1-5|TRBV27|TRBD1
CASSLLGQGAQPQHF
TGTGCTAGCAGTTTACTGGGACAGGGTGCTCAGCCCCAGCATTTT
>few|TRBJ1-2|TRBV20-1|.
CSARALGHLGGGYGYTF
TGCAGTGCTAGAGCGTTAGGACACCTGGGAGGTGGCTATGGCTACACCTTC
>many|TRBJ2-3|TRBV20-1|.
CSATRGRFTDTQYF
TGCAGTGCCACGAGGGGCCGGTTCACAGATACGCAGTATTTT
>.|TRBJ1-5|TRBV20-1|TRBD1
CSAHRGWQPQHF
TGCAGTGCTCACAGGGGATGGCAGCCCCAGCATTTT
>.|TRBJ2-1|TRBV12-3/TRBV12-4|TRBD1
CASSPIPTGGNEQFF
TGTGCCAGCAGTCCAATTCCCACAGGGGGCAATGAGCAGTTCTTC
>.|TRBJ2-1|TRBV6-6|.
CASTQNYNEQFF
TGTGCCAGCACCCAAAATTACAATGAGCAGTTCTTC
>.|TRBJ2-7|TRBV6-6|TRBD1
CASSLGQGSRGTYEQYF
TGTGCCAGCAGTTTGGGACAGGGCTCTAGGGGAACCTACGAGCAGTACTTC
>many|TRBJ2-1|TRBV5-6|.
CASSFRENARYEQFF
TGTGCCAGCAGCTTTCGCGAGAACGCAAGATATGAGCAGTTCTTC
>.|TRBJ1-2|TRBV7-2|.
CASSLSGDNYGYTF
TGTGCCAGCAGTTTATCTGGAGATAACTATGGCTACACCTTC
>.|TRBJ1-1|TRBV15|.
CAIRRLNTEAFF
TGTGCCATCCGGAGACTTAACACTGAAGCTTTCTTT
>.|TRBJ1-1|TRBV18|TRBD1
CASGTGGFTEAFF
TGTGCCAGTGGGACAGGGGGCTTCACTGAAGCTTTCTTT
>few|TRBJ2-7|TRBV6-1|TRBD2
CASRLAGGHNEQYF
TGTGCCAGCAGGTTAGCGGGGGGTCATAATGAGCAGTACTTC
>few|TRBJ2-7|TRBV29-1|TRBD1
CSVEDWTGGYEQYF
TGCAGCGTTGAAGATTGGACAGGGGGGTACGAGCAGTACTTC
>once|TRBJ2-3|TRBV13|.
CASSPKDRAVGEDTQYF
TGTGCCAGCAGCCCGAAGGATAGGGCCGTGGGAGAAGATACGCAGTATTTT
>few|TRBJ2-3|TRBV9|TRBD2
CASSVGTSGSTDTQYF
TGTGCCAGCAGCGTAGGGACTAGCGGTAGCACAGATACGCAGTATTTT
>few|TRBJ2-1|TRBV7-3|.
CASSFSEGPAYNEQFF
TGTGCCAGCAGCTTTTCTGAGGGTCCGGCATACAATGAGCAGTTCTTC
>.|TRBJ2-1|TRBV20-1|TRBD2
CSARDPGGGGEQFF
TGCAGTGCTAGAGATCCGGGCGGCGGGGGTGAGCAGTTCTTC
>.|TRBJ2-5|TRBV28|TRBD2
CASSLAGDETQYF
TGTGCCAGCAGCCTCGCGGGGGATGAGACCCAGTACTTC
>.|TRBJ2-2|TRBV12-3/TRBV12-4|TRBD1
CASSLGTGGPGELFF
TGTGCCAGCAGTTTGGGGACAGGGGGCCCCGGGGAGCTGTTTTTT
>.|TRBJ2-4|TRBV7-9|.
CASTQTDLAKSIQYF
TGTGCCAGCACCCAGACAGATCTAGCCAAAAGCATTCAGTACTTC
>.|TRBJ2-1|TRBV20-1|.
CSGAAAAGAYNEQFF
TGCAGTGGAGCTGCGGCGGCGGGCGCCTACAATGAGCAGTTCTTC
>.|TRBJ1-5|TRBV12-3/TRBV12-4|TRBD1
CASSPSTGLRNQPQHF
TGTGCCAGCAGTCCGTCGACAGGGCTTCGCAATCAGCCCCAGCATTTT
>.|TRBJ1-2|TRBV12-3/TRBV12-4|.
CASTVLGQNYGYTF
TGTGCCAGTACTGTATTAGGGCAGAACTATGGCTACACCTTC
>few|TRBJ2-1|TRBV6-2/TRBV6-3|TRBD2
CASSYPGLAGGWRDYNEQFF
TGTGCCAGCAGTTACCCGGGACTAGCGGGGGGATGGAGGGATTACAATGAGCAGTTCTTC
>.|TRBJ1-1|TRBV12-3/TRBV12-4|TRBD1
CASRNRGSGFNTEAFF
TGTGCCAGCAGAAACAGGGGGTCAGGGTTCAACACTGAAGCTTTCTTT
>.|TRBJ1-4|TRBV9|.
CACGPGANEKLFF
TGTGCCTGCGGCCCGGGAGCTAATGAAAAACTGTTTTTT
>.|TRBJ2-3|TRBV6-2/TRBV6-3|.
CASRDNARATDTQYF
TGTGCCAGCCGCGACAATGCAAGAGCCACAGATACGCAGTATTTT
>many|TRBJ2-1|TRBV7-2|TRBD2
CASSLSKLSIRDYRQFF
TGTGCCAGCAGCTTATCCAAATTATCTATCAGGGACTACCGGCAGTTCTTC
>.|TRBJ2-1|TRBV9|.
CAISRPDSSCNEQFF
TGTGCCATCTCCCGTCCGGATAGCTCCTGCAATGAGCAGTTCTTC
>few|TRBJ2-3|TRBV10-3|.
CAIGRVSGTDTQYF
TGTGCCATCGGAAGGGTCTCTGGCACAGATACGCAGTATTTT
>few|TRBJ2-3|TRBV5-5|.
CASSPPGGYSTDTQYF
TGTGCCAGCAGCCCCCCTGGGGGTTATTCGACAGATACGCAGTATTTT
>few|TRBJ1-2|TRBV12-3/TRBV12-4|TRBD1
CASSNNRGVGYGYTF
TGTGCCAGCAGTAATAACAGGGGCGTCGGCTATGGCTACACCTTC
>.|TRBJ1-2|TRBV4-1|TRBD1
CASSQVQGSIWGYTF
TGCGCCAGCAGCCAAGTACAGGGGAGTATATGGGGCTACACCTTC
>.|TRBJ2-7|TRBV5-1|.
CASSVPGGGDNEQYF
TGCGCCAGCAGCGTCCCAGGGGGGGGAGACAATGAGCAGTACTTC
>.|TRBJ2-3|TRBV25-1|.
CASESQGGTDTQYF
TGTGCCAGCGAGTCGCAAGGGGGCACAGATACGCAGTATTTT
>.|TRBJ2-6|TRBV3-1|.
CASSQTDLSEPSGANVLTF
TGTGCCAGCAGCCAAACAGATTTGTCCGAACCATCTGGGGCCAACGTCCTGACTTTC
>few|TRBJ2-2|TRBV3-1|TRBD1
CASSDGTGVIAGELFF
TGTGCCAGCAGCGATGGGACAGGGGTCATCGCCGGGGAGCTGTTTTTT
>.|TRBJ2-1|TRBV25-1|.
CASSAPTDHNEQFF
TGTGCCAGCAGTGCTCCGACAGACCACAATGAGCAGTTCTTC
>.|TRBJ1-4|TRBV4-2|TRBD1
CASSRERAGGKEKLFF
TGTGCCAGCAGCCGAGAGAGAGCAGGGGGCAAGGAAAAACTGTTTTTT
>.|TRBJ2-1|TRBV9|.
CASSVGTPPYEQFF
TGTGCCAGCAGCGTTGGGACACCCCCATATGAGCAGTTCTTC